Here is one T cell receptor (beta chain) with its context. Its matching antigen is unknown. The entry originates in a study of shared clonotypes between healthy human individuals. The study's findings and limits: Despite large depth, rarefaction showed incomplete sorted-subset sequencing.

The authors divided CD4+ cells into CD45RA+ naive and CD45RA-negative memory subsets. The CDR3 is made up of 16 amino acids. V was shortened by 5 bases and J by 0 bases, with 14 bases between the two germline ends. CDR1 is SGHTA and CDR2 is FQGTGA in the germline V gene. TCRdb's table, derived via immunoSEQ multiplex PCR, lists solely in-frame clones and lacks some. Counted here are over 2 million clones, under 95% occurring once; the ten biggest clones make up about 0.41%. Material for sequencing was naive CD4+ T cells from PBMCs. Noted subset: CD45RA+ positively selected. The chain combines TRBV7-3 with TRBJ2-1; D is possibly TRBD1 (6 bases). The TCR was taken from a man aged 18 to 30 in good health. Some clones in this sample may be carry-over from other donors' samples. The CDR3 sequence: CASSRSDSSSYNEQFF. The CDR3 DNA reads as TGTGCCAGCAGCCGATCGGACAGCAGCTCCTACAATGAGCAGTTCTTC.